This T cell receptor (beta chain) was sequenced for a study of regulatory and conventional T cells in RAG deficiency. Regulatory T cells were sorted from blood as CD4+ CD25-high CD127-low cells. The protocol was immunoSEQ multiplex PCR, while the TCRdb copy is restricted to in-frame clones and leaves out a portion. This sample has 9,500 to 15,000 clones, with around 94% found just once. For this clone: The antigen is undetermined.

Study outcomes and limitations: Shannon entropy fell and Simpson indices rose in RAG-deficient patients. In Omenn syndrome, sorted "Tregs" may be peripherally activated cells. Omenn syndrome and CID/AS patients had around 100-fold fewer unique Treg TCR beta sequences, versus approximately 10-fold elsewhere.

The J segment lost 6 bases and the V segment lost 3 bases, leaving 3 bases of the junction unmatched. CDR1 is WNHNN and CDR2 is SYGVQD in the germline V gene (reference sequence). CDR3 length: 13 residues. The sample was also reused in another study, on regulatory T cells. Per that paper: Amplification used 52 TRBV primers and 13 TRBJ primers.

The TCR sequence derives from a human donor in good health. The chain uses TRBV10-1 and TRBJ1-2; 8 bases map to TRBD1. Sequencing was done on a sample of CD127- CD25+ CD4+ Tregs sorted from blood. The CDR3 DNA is TGCGCCAGCAGTGACAGGGGGCTGGATGGCTACACCTTC. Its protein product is CASSDRGLDGYTF.